Listed here are 13 T cell receptor beta chains from one sample, sequenced in a study of CD8 T cells in ankylosing spondylitis. TCRdb used MiXCR to reprocess the 5' RACE reads, holding one entry per CDR3 protein. The data contain about 240,000 distinct CDR3 sequences, about 11% of them singletons. Material: blood, either unsorted or a sorted T cell fraction (not recorded which). The receptor set was obtained from a male donor with ankylosing spondylitis or in good health (not recorded which).

This clonotype was recorded at least ten times. The CDR3 is CASSPYRGEGPYNEQFF. CDR3 DNA: TGTGCCAGCAGTCCTTACCGGGGGGAGGGCCCATACAATGAGCAGTTCTTC. The chain is built from TRBV28 and TRBJ2-1; 7 bases are a match to TRBD2. CDR3 length: 17 residues. J lost 4 bases, V lost 5 bases, and 14 bases had no gene match. The germline CDR1 and CDR2 sequences are MDHEN and SYDVKM. The whole variable domain, remainder taken from reference TRBV28 and TRBJ2-1, is DVKVTQSSRYLVKRTGEKVFLECVQDMDHENMFWYRQDPGLGLRLIYFSYDVKMKEKGDIPEGYSVSREKKERFSLILESASTNQTSMYLCASSPYRGEGPYNEQFFGPGTRLTVL.

This clonotype was seen a single time. This may be a read error: a much more frequent sequence differs by one nucleotide. This rearrangement joins TRBV12-3 or TRBV12-4 to TRBJ2-5, with D unresolved. This CDR3 is 14 amino acids long. Trimming pared 3 bases from V and 3 bases from J, leaving 11 bases between. For the CDR3, the DNA is TGTGCCAGCAGTTTCTTAAGTCCAGAAGAGACCCAGTACTTC. Protein: CASSFLSPEETQYF.

This clonotype came up a few times. V and J are TRBV20-1 and TRBJ2-7, with D tentatively TRBD2 (5 bases). The CDR3 totals 16 residues. The V end was cut by 2 bases, the J end by 6 bases, with 23 bases between. Germline CDR1 is DFQATT and CDR2 is SNEGSKA (reference sequence). The DNA for the CDR3 is TGCAGTGCTAGATCGGGGATACTCCTCGGGTCGGGCGAGCAGTACTTC. This translates into CSARSGILLGSGEQYF.

This clonotype showed up many times. CDR3 coding DNA: TGTGCCATCAGTGTGGGTGCGGAAGACTATGGCTACACCTTC. This codes for CAISVGAEDYGYTF. The chain employs TRBV10-3 and TRBJ1-2; unclear D gene. This CDR3 comprises 14 residues. Trimming pared 4 bases from V and 3 bases from J, leaving 12 bases between. The germline CDR1 and CDR2 sequences are ENHRY and SYGVKD.

This clonotype showed up many times. The chain uses TRBV29-1 and TRBJ1-1; possibly TRBD1 for D (6 bases). Germline V gives CDR1 SQVTM, CDR2 ANQGSEA. The CDR3 consists of 13 residues. V was shortened by 3 bases and J by 5 bases, with 13 bases between the two germline ends. The CDR3 reads CSVESQGRTEAFF. The CDR3 DNA follows: TGCAGCGTTGAGTCGCAGGGGAGGACTGAAGCTTTCTTT.

This clonotype showed up just a few times. The chain joins TRBV12-3 or TRBV12-4 to TRBJ1-2, with D perhaps TRBD1 (6 bases). Trimming took off 8 bases at V and 7 bases at J, with 17 bases between the two ends. CDR3 length: 13 residues. The CDR3 loop reads CASRPLGASGYTF. CDR3 DNA: TGTGCCAGCCGTCCGTTGGGGGCCTCTGGCTACACCTTC.

In this sample, this clonotype turned up many times. The V call is TRBV5-4, the J call TRBJ1-1; D is possibly TRBD1 (5 bases). The CDR3 covers 13 residues. V was pared by 3 bases and J by 4 bases, with 10 bases between. In germline, CDR1 is SGHNT, CDR2 YYREEE (reference sequence). CDR3 coding DNA: TGTGCCAGCAGCTCCCGCGGGGGCACTGAAGCTTTCTTT. Its translation: CASSSRGGTEAFF.

This clonotype was counted at least ten times. The chain employs TRBV5-1 and TRBJ2-3; D not resolved. The CDR3 extends over 12 amino acids. V lost 2 bases and J lost 6, with 7 bases in between. The germline gives CDR1 SGHRS, CDR2 YFSETQ. For the CDR3, the DNA is TGCGCCAGCAGCTTATCCTCTGATACGCAGTATTTT. Its translation: CASSLSSDTQYF.

As regards this clonotype: A much larger clonotype is one base distant, so this may be a read error. The gene calls are TRBV10-3 and TRBJ1-2; D gene ambiguous. This CDR3 has 14 amino acids. From germline, CDR1 is ENHRY and CDR2 SYGVKD. The DNA of the CDR3 is TGTGCCATCAGTGAGTCGGGAAGGGAGGACGGCTACGCCTTC. It translates to CAISESGREDGYAF.

The V and J genes are TRBV7-2 and TRBJ1-5; D remains unclear. Trimming shortened V by 2 bases and J by 1 base, and 9 bases separated the two germline ends. The germline gives CDR1 SGHTA, CDR2 FQGNSA. The CDR3 has 15 residues. CDR3 DNA sequence: TGTGCCAGCAGCTTAAACACTCAGAGCAATCAGCCCCAGCATTTT. Amino acid sequence: CASSLNTQSNQPQHF.

The chain is built from TRBV20-1 and TRBJ1-2; D not resolved. The CDR3 spans 11 residues. The germline V gene encodes CDR1 DFQATT and CDR2 SNEGSKA (reference sequence). V was trimmed by 3 bases and J by 3 bases, leaving 5 bases between them. CDR3 sequence reads: CSARKDYGYTF. CDR3 sequence (DNA): TGCAGTGCTAGGAAAGACTATGGCTACACCTTC.

The chain links TRBV28 to TRBJ1-2; D unclear. This CDR3 contains 12 residues. From germline, CDR1 is MDHEN and CDR2 SYDVKM. V was cut by 4 bases and J by 4 bases, with 7 bases left in between. Written as DNA, the CDR3 is TGTGCCAGCAGTTCCTCCGGCTATGGCTACACCTTC. Translating it yields CASSSSGYGYTF.

This clonotype was observed many times. The rearrangement uses TRBV15 and TRBJ2-5; the match to TRBD1 covers 9 bases. This CDR3 comprises 16 residues. V was clipped by 1 base and J by 1 base; unmatched bases: 4. CDR1 and CDR2 (germline): LNHNV, YYDKDF (reference sequence). CDR3 loop: CATSRGDRAFQETQYF. The CDR3 DNA sequence: TGTGCCACCAGCAGAGGGGACAGGGCTTTCCAAGAGACCCAGTACTTC.